These 2 T cell receptor beta chains came from one sample sequenced in a study of T cells in Graves' hyperthyroidism and ophthalmopathy. RNA transcripts served as the template for amplifying TCR beta CDR3 regions. Using the HTBI primer set, a first-round RT-PCR was run on the TCR CDR3. TCRdb recomputed calls from the multiplex PCR reads with MiXCR, one row per CDR3 protein. The sample lists about 210,000 distinct CDR3 sequences, roughly 17% occurring once. The sequencing input was blood. Receptor source: a man aged 50 to 59 with Graves' hyperthyroidism.

This clonotype was counted many times. For the CDR3, the DNA is TGTGCCAGCTCCCCGGACACCCAAGAGACCCAGTACTTC. Translating it yields CASSPDTQETQYF. The chain uses TRBV18 and TRBJ2-5; D possibly corresponds to TRBD1 (5 bases). Germline V lookup: CDR1 KGHSH, CDR2 LQKENI. The CDR3 consists of 13 residues. Trimming cost V 6 bases and J 1 base, with 9 bases left between them.

The chain is built from TRBV20-1 and TRBJ2-3; no clear D. This CDR3 contains 12 residues. CDR1 and CDR2 from the germline V gene are DFQATT and SNEGSKA (reference sequence). V lost 7 bases and J 1 base, leaving 9 bases between the germline ends. CDR3 nucleotides: TGCAGTGTAGCTCCGGGCACAGATACGCAGTATTTT. The encoded protein is CSVAPGTDTQYF.